This T cell receptor beta chain comes out of a study of human T cells and chemical hapten exposure. Looking at the study overall: The study enrolled mostly female patients with alopecia areata, totalis or universalis.

Time point specified: pre-sensitization, week 0. Treatment denoted: therapeutic diphenylcyclopropenone sensitization with weekly scalp DPC. Donors, patients with alopecia ranging from 18 to 70 years old and judged suitable for DPC, provided samples. This clonotype was seen repeatedly, ten times or more. TCRdb independently ran MiXCR on the RACE reads; one entry per CDR3 protein. The sample lists 300,000 to 450,000 distinct CDR3 sequences; approximately 5% were seen once. This CDR3 is built from 16 residues. Germline CDR1 is SQVTM and CDR2 is ANQGSEA. Trimming cost V 1 base and J 3 bases; bases outside gene matches: 7.

The rearrangement joins TRBV29-1 to TRBJ2-1; TRBD2 matches 9 bases. Sequencing was performed on whole blood, taken in connection with sensitization to the hapten diphenylcyclopropenone (DPC). The sequence came from a woman between 50 and 59 years old with alopecia areata. Some clones in this sample may be carry-over from other donors' samples. Here the CDR3 reads CSVEGGTSHFYNEQFF. CDR3 in DNA: TGCAGCGTTGAAGGCGGGACTAGCCACTTCTACAATGAGCAGTTCTTC.